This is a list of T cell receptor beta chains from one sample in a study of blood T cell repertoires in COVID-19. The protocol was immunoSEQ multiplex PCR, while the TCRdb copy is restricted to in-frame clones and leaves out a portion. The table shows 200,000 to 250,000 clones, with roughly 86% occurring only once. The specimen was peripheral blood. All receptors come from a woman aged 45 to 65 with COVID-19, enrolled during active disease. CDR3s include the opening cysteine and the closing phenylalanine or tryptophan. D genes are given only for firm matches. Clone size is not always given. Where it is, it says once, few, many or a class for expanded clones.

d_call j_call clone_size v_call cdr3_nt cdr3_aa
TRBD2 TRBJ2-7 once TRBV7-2 TGTGCCAGCAGCTTAGTAGCGGGCGTCTCCTACGAGCAGTACTTC CASSLVAGVSYEQYF
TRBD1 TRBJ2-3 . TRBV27 TGTGCCAGCAGTTTAGGACAGGGCCTCACAGATACGCAGTATTTT CASSLGQGLTDTQYF
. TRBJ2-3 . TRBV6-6 TGTGCCAGCAGATCGGCAGATACGCAGTATTTT CASRSADTQYF
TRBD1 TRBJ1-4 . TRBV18 TGTGCCAGCTCACCACGACAGGGCGGCAATGAAAAACTGTTTTTT CASSPRQGGNEKLFF
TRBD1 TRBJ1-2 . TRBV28 TGTGCCAGCAGTTTAGCAGGGGGCGATAGGGATAGGTATGGCTACACCTTC CASSLAGGDRDRYGYTF
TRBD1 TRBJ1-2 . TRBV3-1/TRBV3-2 TGTGCCAGCAGCCGATCGTCCCGGGACAGGGATCCGGGCTACACCTTC CASSRSSRDRDPGYTF
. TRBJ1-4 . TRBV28 TGTGCCAGCAGTTTAACGGCAGGGCAGGAAAAACTGTTTTTT CASSLTAGQEKLFF
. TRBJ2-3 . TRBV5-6 TGTGCCAGCAGCTTGGATAGAGTCGGGACAGATACGCAGTATTTT CASSLDRVGTDTQYF
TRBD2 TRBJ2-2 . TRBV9 TGTGCCAGCAGCCTACTCGGACTAGCGGGGGGAAACACCGGGGAGCTGTTTTTT CASSLLGLAGGNTGELFF
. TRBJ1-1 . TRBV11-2 TGTGCCAGCAGCTTAGTAAACATGAACACTGAAGCTTTCTTT CASSLVNMNTEAFF
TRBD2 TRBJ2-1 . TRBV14 TGTGCCAGCAGCCAAGATTGGACTAGCGGGACAGGGCAGTTCTTC CASSQDWTSGTGQFF
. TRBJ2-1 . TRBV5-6 TGTGCCAGCACTTCCGAGCCGGGGATCGGCAATGAGCAGTTCTTC CASTSEPGIGNEQFF
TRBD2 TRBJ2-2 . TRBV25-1 TGTGCCAGCAGTGAATGGGGGCGGGGGGTCTATAGCACCGGGGAGCTGTTTTTT CASSEWGRGVYSTGELFF
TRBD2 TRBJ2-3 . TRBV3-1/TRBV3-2 TGTGCCAGCAGCCAAGACGGGACTAGCGGGGGGGCGTCAGATACGCAGTATTTT CASSQDGTSGGASDTQYF
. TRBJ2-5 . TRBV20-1 TGCAGTGCTACTAGCGAAGAGACCCAGTACTTC CSATSEETQYF
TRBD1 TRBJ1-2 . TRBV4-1 TGCGCCAGCAGCCACACCGGGACAGGGTATGGCTACACCTTC CASSHTGTGYGYTF
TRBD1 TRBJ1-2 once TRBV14 TGTGCCAGCAGCTTACGGACAGGGGGTCATTATGGCTACACCTTC CASSLRTGGHYGYTF
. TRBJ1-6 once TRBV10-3 TGTGCCATCAGCGGTTTATTTTCACCCCTCCACTTT CAISGLFSPLHF
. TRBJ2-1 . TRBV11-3 TGTGCCAGCAGCTTAGATTGGCGGTCTACTGTCCGTGAGCAGTTCTTC CASSLDWRSTVREQFF
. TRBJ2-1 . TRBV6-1 TGTGCCAGCAGTGAAAAGGGGTCCTACAATGAGCAGTTCTTC CASSEKGSYNEQFF
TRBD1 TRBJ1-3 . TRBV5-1 TGCGCCAGCAGGAGGGACAGGGCTGGAAACACCATATATTTT CASRRDRAGNTIYF
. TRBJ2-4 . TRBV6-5 TGTGCCACATTTGCGGGACAGCCAAACATTCAGTACTTC CATFAGQPNIQYF
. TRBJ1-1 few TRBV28 TGTGCCAGCAAGAGAGGGGAAGCTTTCTTT CASKRGEAFF
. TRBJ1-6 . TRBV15 TGTGCCACCAGCAGGTCGGGGGGGGTTAATTCACCCCTCCACTTT CATSRSGGVNSPLHF
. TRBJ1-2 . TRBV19 TGTGCCAGTACAGAGACAGCCCCTGACTATGGCTACACCTTC CASTETAPDYGYTF
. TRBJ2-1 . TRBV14 TGTGCCAGCAGCCAAGATTCCTCTTGGGACTCGGGCCCGGGGATGGAGCAGTTCTTC CASSQDSSWDSGPGMEQFF
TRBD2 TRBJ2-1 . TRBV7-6 TGTGCCAGCAGCTTAGGTCCGAGCGGGGTCAATGAGCAGTTCTTC CASSLGPSGVNEQFF
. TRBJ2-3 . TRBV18 TGTGCCAGCTCAGGGGGGACAGATACGCAGTATTTT CASSGGTDTQYF
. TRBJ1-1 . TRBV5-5 TGTGCCAGCAGCTATGGGGGCGTGCGGGGGCCCACTGAAGCTTTCTTT CASSYGGVRGPTEAFF
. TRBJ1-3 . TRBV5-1 TGCGCCAGCAGCCGACAACCCGACAAAAGCTCTGGAAACACCATATATTTT CASSRQPDKSSGNTIYF
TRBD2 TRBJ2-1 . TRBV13 TGTGCCAGCAGCTTAGGGGCGGGGGGCAATATTATCAATGAGCAGTTCTTC CASSLGAGGNIINEQFF
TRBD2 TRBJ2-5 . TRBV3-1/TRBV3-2 TGTGCCAGCAGCCAAGCCACTAGCGGGGCTAAGACCCAGTACTTC CASSQATSGAKTQYF
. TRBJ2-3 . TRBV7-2 TGTGCCAGCAGTCGAAGCTGGGCCTACCGTGGCACAGATACGCAGTATTTT CASSRSWAYRGTDTQYF
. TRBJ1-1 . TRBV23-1 TGCGCCAGCAGTCGCCAGTCCACACGTATGAACACTGAAGCTTTCTTT CASSRQSTRMNTEAFF
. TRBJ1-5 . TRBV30 TGTGCCTGGAGTGTTCGCGGGGCGCAAAACAATCAGCCCCAGCATTTT CAWSVRGAQNNQPQHF
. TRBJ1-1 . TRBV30 TGTGCCTGGGGTAGAGCCACGGACACTGAAGCTTTCTTT CAWGRATDTEAFF
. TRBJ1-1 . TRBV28 TGTGCCAGCAGTCCCCCGGGGGGTACTGAAGCTTTCTTT CASSPPGGTEAFF
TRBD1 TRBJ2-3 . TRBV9 TGTGCCAGCAGCGAACCCCCGGGACAGAGGGGAGATACGCAGTATTTT CASSEPPGQRGDTQYF
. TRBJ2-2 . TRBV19 TGTGCCACCGGGGGTACCGGGGAGCTGTTTTTT CATGGTGELFF
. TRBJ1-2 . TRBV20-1 TGCAGTGCTAGCCTCGGGGGTGGCTACACCTTC CSASLGGGYTF
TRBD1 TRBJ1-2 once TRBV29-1 TGCAGCGCCCGGACAGGGGCCACCCCAGGGTATGGCTACACCTTC CSARTGATPGYGYTF
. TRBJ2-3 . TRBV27 TGTGCCAGCAATCCCGACAGCAAGGGAGATACGCAGTATTTT CASNPDSKGDTQYF